The 29 T cell receptor beta chains given below trace back to one sample, sequenced in a study of T cells expressing NK-cell markers (dated by TCRdb to 2019 to 2021). The library relied on 5' RACE. The listed sequencing device is Illumina HiSeq 2000. TCRdb reprocessed the reads; each CDR3 protein sequence makes one entry, and DNA is unavailable. In this sample's table one finds fewer than 550,000 distinct CDR3 sequences. The ten largest account for roughly 1.4% of the sample. Material: blood T cells: a sorted CD56 or NKG2C T cell subset, CD4+ or CD8+ T cells, or bulk PBMC T cells (not recorded which). Every receptor here comes from a woman aged 50 to 65 in good health. Donor details come from another sample of the same person, matched by shared clones.

The V and J genes are TRBV2 and TRBJ2-7; TCRdb outputs TRBD2, but without DNA this stays unchecked. Germline lookup yields CDR1 SNHLY and CDR2 FYNNEI. This CDR3 comprises 14 residues. CDR3 in amino acids: CASSDPSGSYEQYF.

J is TRBJ2-5 and V is TRBV2. The CDR3 has 17 amino acids. The germline gives CDR1 SNHLY, CDR2 FYNNEI. CDR3 residues: CASRRMRKAAGEETQYF. The variable domain in full, completed from reference TRBV2 and TRBJ2-5, reads EPEVTQTPSHQVTQMGQEVILRCVPISNHLYFYWYRQILGQKVEFLVSFYNNEISEKSEIFDDQFSVERPDGSNFTLKIRSTKLEDSAMYFCASRRMRKAAGEETQYFGPGTRLLVL.

This CDR3 reads CSVIKREGSSYEQYF. This rearrangement joins TRBV29-1 to TRBJ2-7; TCRdb gives TRBD2 as the D gene, but with no DNA this cannot be confirmed. The CDR3 consists of 15 residues. Germline CDR1 and CDR2: SQVTM and ANQGSEA.

V gene TRBV27 combines with J gene TRBJ1-2; the TRBD1 assignment by TCRdb is unverifiable without DNA. Germline-derived CDR1 and CDR2 are MNHEY and SMNVEV (reference sequence). This CDR3 has 14 amino acids. CDR3 protein: CASSETGINYGYTF.

CDR3 protein: CASSQELAGGIGEQFF. The V gene is TRBV4-2, the J gene TRBJ2-1; TCRdb reports TRBD2, a call that lacks DNA to check it against. CDR1 and CDR2 from the germline V gene are LGHNA and YNFKEQ. The CDR3 is 16 residues long.

The chain has TRBV5-1 and TRBJ1-2. The CDR3 consists of 15 residues. Germline V gives CDR1 SGHRS, CDR2 YFSETQ. This CDR3 is CASSLGRDSNYGYTF.

CDR3 sequence reads: CASTQLDGLYYGYTF. The chain uses TRBV19 and TRBJ1-2. Germline V gene data show CDR1 as LNHDA and CDR2 as SQIVND (reference sequence). The CDR3 loop spans 15 amino acids.

The chain carries TRBV7-8 and TRBJ2-1; the D gene TCRdb calls, TRBD2, cannot be checked with no DNA. In germline, CDR1 is SGHVS, CDR2 FQNEAQ. CDR3 size: 12 residues. The CDR3 is CASSTRGSEQFF.

J is TRBJ2-7 and V is TRBV3-1; TCRdb outputs TRBD1, but without DNA this stays unchecked. Germline V CDR1 and CDR2: LGHDT, YNNKEL (reference sequence). The CDR3 covers 13 residues. CDR3 region: CASRIGGGTEQYF.

The chain joins TRBV4-1 to TRBJ2-1; TCRdb proposes TRBD2, but this gene call is untestable without DNA. The CDR3 has 15 residues. From germline, CDR1 is MGHRA and CDR2 YSYEKL. Here the CDR3 reads CASSQDLGGRNEQFF.

The chain couples TRBV4-2 to TRBJ2-1; TCRdb designates TRBD2, a call that cannot be tested without DNA. Germline V CDR1 and CDR2: LGHNA, YNFKEQ. The CDR3 extends over 15 amino acids. CDR3 sequence reads: CASSPVGGRDNEQFF.

The chain employs TRBV15 and TRBJ2-1; TCRdb proposes TRBD2, but this gene call is untestable without DNA. The CDR3 consists of 17 residues. Germline V gene data show CDR1 as LNHNV and CDR2 as YYDKDF (reference sequence). This CDR3 reads CATSRPRGRPPGNEQFF.

The chain uses TRBV4-1 and TRBJ2-3; the TRBD2 assignment by TCRdb is unverifiable without DNA. The CDR3 is 19 residues long. The germline gives CDR1 MGHRA, CDR2 YSYEKL. The chain's CDR3 is CASSQVPGTSGVGLDTQYF.

The rearrangement joins TRBV6-6 to TRBJ2-7; the TRBD2 assignment by TCRdb is unverifiable without DNA. Germline CDR1 is MNHNY and CDR2 is SVGAGI (reference sequence). The CDR3 spans 14 residues. This chain's CDR3 is CASRNPGGQGEQYF.

This chain links TRBV18 with TRBJ2-3. CDR1 is KGHSH and CDR2 is LQKENI in the germline V gene. This CDR3 is built from 14 residues. This CDR3 is CASSPIQSTDTQYF.

The chain has TRBV4-1 and TRBJ2-2. From germline, CDR1 is MGHRA and CDR2 YSYEKL. CDR3 size: 16 residues. CDR3 protein: CASSSPGTTNTGELFF.

The chain has TRBV7-7 and TRBJ2-1; the TRBD2 assignment by TCRdb is unverifiable without DNA. Germline V CDR1 and CDR2: SSHAT, FNYEAQ (reference sequence). The CDR3 has 16 residues. The CDR3 here is CASSPSGAGGANEQFF.

This sequence joins TRBV12-3 or TRBV12-4 and TRBJ1-5; TCRdb's assignment of TRBD1 cannot be checked, as there is no DNA. This CDR3 is 17 amino acids long. CDR3 sequence: CASSARQGSGSNQPQHF.

The chain employs TRBV7-8 and TRBJ2-5; no DNA is available, so the TRBD1 call from TCRdb remains unchecked. CDR1 and CDR2 from the germline V gene are SGHVS and FQNEAQ. The CDR3 covers 13 residues. The CDR3 loop is CASSLGAVETQYF.

This rearrangement joins TRBV11-3 to TRBJ2-1; TCRdb designates TRBD2, a call that cannot be tested without DNA. The germline gives CDR1 SGHNT, CDR2 YENEEA. The CDR3 is 16 amino acids. The CDR3 here is CASSLLGLAGVGEQFF. The full variable domain, rest sourced from reference TRBV11-3 and TRBJ2-1, is EAGVVQSPRYKIIEKKQPVAFWCNPISGHNTLYWYLQNLGQGPELLIRYENEEAVDDSQLPKDRFSAERLKGVDSTLKIQPAELGDSAVYLCASSLLGLAGVGEQFFGPGTRLTVL.

The V call is TRBV11-2, the J call TRBJ2-1; TCRdb picks TRBD1, but there is no DNA to check that call. Germline CDR1 SGHAT, CDR2 FQNNGV. CDR3 length equals 14 residues. The CDR3 region is CASSRRDTYNEQFF.

V usage is TRBV4-1 and J usage is TRBJ2-2; TCRdb reports TRBD2, a call that lacks DNA to check it against. The CDR3 is 16 residues long. Germline values: CDR1 MGHRA, CDR2 YSYEKL. The CDR3 reads CASSQEGTRGTGELFF.

The V and J genes are TRBV27 and TRBJ2-1. Germline values: CDR1 MNHEY, CDR2 SMNVEV (reference sequence). The CDR3 contains 15 residues. CDR3 residues: CASSSPGVRYNEQFF.

The genes are TRBV7-6 and TRBJ2-4; the TCRdb D gene call, TRBD1, has no DNA to confirm it. The CDR3 spans 14 residues. The germline V gene encodes CDR1 SGHVS and CDR2 FNYEAQ. The CDR3 spells CASSQGQGWNIQYF. The complete variable domain, with remaining parts taken from reference TRBV7-6 and TRBJ2-4, reads GAGVSQSPRYKVTKRGQDVALRCDPISGHVSLYWYRQALGQGPEFLTYFNYEAQQDKSGLPNDRFSAERPEGSISTLTIQRTEQRDSAMYRCASSQGQGWNIQYFGAGTRLSVL.

The CDR3 protein is CASSLSALGLAGRNEQFF. This chain links TRBV12-3 or TRBV12-4 with TRBJ2-1; TCRdb returns TRBD2, unconfirmable since there is no DNA. The CDR3 extends over 18 amino acids.

The rearrangement uses TRBV7-8 and TRBJ2-7; TCRdb indicates TRBD2, and absent DNA this call remains unverified. This CDR3 has 14 amino acids. Germline CDR1 and CDR2: SGHVS and FQNEAQ. The CDR3 protein is CASSHRDLGGEQYF.

This chain connects TRBV28 to TRBJ2-7; TCRdb picks TRBD1, but there is no DNA to check that call. Germline lookup yields CDR1 MDHEN and CDR2 SYDVKM. CDR3 size: 14 residues. CDR3 region: CASMIPGQGYEQYF.

The genes are TRBV4-1 and TRBJ2-2; the D call of TRBD1 rests on TCRdb alone, since no DNA is present to check it. CDR1 is MGHRA, CDR2 YSYEKL, per germline. This CDR3 has 18 amino acids. The CDR3 sequence is CASSQELGRGTYTGELFF.

The chain carries TRBV21-1 and TRBJ2-1; TCRdb calls TRBD1, which cannot be checked without DNA. TRBV21-1 constitutes a pseudogene. The CDR3 is made up of 16 amino acids. The CDR3 here is CASSSGGQGSYNEQFF.